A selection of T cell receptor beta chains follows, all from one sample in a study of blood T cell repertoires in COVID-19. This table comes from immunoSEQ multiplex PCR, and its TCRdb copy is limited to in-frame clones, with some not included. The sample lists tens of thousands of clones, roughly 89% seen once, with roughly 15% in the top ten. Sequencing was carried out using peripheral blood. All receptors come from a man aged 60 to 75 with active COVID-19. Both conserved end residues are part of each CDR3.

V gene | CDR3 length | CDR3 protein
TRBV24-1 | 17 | CATSDPGQGANTGELFF
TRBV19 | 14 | CASSIARDNQPQHF
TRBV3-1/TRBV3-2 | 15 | CASSRQPAPYNEQFF
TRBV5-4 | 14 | CASRPQGSHNEQFF
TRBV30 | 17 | CAWVLGDRAGSTGELFF
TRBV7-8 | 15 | CASSPGQGAGTEAFF
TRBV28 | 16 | CASSLRPGQKNEKLFF
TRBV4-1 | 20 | CASSQASGQGLLFSYNEQFF
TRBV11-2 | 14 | CASSFDRAAPEAFF
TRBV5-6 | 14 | CASSLGLERDTQYF
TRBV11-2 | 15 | CASSLELAGTGELFF
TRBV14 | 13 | CASSQEEHQGYTF
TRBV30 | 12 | CAWTEDRGQQFF
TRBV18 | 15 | CASSPASGRVSEQYF
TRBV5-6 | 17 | CASSSYTHRGQGHEQYF
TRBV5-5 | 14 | CASSLSSRYNEQFF
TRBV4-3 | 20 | CASSQDLKNRALSISYEQYF
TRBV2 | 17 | CASSEISWGQGNYGYTF
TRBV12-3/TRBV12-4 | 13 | CASSFGRGWEQYF
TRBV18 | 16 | CASSRYDQKGDEKLFF
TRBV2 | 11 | CATRAAETQYF
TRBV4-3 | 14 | CASSRTGQGYEQYF
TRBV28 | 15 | CASSGLRDRAYEQYF
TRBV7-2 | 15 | CASSLQPRVNSPLHF
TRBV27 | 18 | CASSLSTPGTGSNEKLFF
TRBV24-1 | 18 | CATSDTGGTSGKRDEQFF
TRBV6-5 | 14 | CASSHTGGGTEAFF
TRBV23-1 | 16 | CASTYATIPSRETQYF
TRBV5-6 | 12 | CASSWAYNEQFF
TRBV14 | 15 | CASSPWTASAYGYTF
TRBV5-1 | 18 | CASSLMGLAGNPSYEQYF
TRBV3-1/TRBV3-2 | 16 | CASSPGGFGGFYEQYF
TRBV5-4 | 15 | CASSLGGLSTDTQYF
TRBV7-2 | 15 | CASSLVGGGTDTQYF
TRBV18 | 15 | CASSQRTGSTDTQYF
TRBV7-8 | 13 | CASSLGGVQPQHF
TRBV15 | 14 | CATSRTGNQRPQYF
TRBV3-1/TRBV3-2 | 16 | CASSQGQLAGAYEQYF
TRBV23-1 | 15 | CASSHSEGVSHEQYF
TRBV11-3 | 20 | CASSLDDRDTNYFSNQPQHF
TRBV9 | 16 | CASSVATTGGPYGYTF
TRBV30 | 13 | CAWGYGSYNEQFF
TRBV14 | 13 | CASSQEATFGYTF
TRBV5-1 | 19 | CASSSPGQGTLFSTDTQYF
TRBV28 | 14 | CASSPSGGTTEAFF
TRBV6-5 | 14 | CASSSAGREETQYF